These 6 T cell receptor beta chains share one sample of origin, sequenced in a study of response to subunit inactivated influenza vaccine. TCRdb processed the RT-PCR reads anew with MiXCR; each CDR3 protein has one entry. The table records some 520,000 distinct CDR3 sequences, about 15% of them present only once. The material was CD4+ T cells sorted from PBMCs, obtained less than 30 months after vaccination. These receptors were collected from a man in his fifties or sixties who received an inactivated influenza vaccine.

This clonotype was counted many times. CDR3 residues: CASSPQSGRINTEAFF. CDR3 DNA sequence: TGTGCCAGCAGTCCCCAGAGTGGCAGAATTAACACTGAAGCTTTCTTT. This chain uses TRBV28 with TRBJ1-1; no clear D gene. In germline, CDR1 is MDHEN, CDR2 SYDVKM. CDR3 length: 16 amino acids. Trimming pared 5 bases from V and 2 bases from J, leaving 18 bases between.

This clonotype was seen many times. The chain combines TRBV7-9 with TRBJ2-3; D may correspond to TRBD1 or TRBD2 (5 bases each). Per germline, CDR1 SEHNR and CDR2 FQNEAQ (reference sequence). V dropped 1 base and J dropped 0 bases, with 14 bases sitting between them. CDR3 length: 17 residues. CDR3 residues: CASSLGFPGPSTDTQYF. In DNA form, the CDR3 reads TGTGCCAGCAGCTTAGGATTCCCGGGGCCAAGCACAGATACGCAGTATTTT.

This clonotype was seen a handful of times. DNA for the CDR3: TGCAGCGTTGCACAGGGGGCAACCTACGAGCAGTACTTC. It translates to CSVAQGATYEQYF. The chain employs TRBV29-1 and TRBJ2-7; 9 bases fit TRBD1. Per germline, CDR1 SQVTM and CDR2 ANQGSEA. V lost 4 bases and J lost 2; bases outside the gene matches: 3. The CDR3 covers 13 residues.

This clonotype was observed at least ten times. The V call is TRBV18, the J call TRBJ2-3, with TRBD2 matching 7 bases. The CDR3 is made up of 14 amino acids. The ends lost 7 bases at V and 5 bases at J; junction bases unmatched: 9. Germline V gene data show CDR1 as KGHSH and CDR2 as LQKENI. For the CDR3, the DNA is TGTGCCAGCTGCAGGACTAGTGGTATAGATACGCAGTATTTT. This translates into CASCRTSGIDTQYF. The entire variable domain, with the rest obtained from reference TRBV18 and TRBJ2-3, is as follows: NAGVMQNPRHLVRRRGQEARLRCSPMKGHSHVYWYRQLPEEGLKFMVYLQKENIIDESGMPKERFSAEFPKEGPSILRIQQVVRGDSAAYFCASCRTSGIDTQYFGPGTRLTVL.

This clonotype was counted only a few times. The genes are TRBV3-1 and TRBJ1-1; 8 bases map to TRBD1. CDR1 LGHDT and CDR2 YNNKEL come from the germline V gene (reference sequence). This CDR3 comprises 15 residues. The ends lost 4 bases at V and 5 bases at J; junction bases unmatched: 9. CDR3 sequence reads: CASSPRTGSRTEAFF. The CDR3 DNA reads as TGTGCCAGCAGCCCCCGGACAGGGAGTAGGACTGAAGCTTTCTTT.

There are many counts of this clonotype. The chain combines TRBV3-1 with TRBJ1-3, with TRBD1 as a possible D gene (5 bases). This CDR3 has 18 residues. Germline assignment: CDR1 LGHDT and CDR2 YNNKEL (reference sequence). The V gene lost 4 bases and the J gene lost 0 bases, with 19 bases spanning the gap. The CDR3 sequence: CASSRTRGEPSSGNTIYF. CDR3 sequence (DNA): TGTGCCAGCAGCCGGACCCGGGGGGAACCCAGCTCTGGAAACACCATATATTTT.